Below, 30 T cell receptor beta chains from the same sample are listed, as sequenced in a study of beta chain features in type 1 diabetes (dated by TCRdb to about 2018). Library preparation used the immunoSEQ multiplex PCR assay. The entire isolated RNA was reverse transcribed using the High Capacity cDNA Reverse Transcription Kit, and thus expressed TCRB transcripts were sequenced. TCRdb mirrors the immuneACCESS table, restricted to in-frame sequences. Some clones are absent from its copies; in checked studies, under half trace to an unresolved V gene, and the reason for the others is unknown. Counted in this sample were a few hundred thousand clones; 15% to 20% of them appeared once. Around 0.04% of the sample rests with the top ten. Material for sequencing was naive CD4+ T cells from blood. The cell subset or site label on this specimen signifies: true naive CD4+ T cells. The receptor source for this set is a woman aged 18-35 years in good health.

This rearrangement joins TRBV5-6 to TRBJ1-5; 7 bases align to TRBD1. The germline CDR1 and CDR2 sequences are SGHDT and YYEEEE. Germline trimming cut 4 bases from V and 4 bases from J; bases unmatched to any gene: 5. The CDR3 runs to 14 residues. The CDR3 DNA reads TGTGCCAGCAGCGGGGGACAGCCTAATCAGCCCCAGCATTTT. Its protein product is CASSGGQPNQPQHF.

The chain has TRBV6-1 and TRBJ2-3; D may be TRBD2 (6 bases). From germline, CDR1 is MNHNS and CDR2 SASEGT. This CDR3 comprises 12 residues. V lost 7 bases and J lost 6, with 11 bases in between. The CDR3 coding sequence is TGTGCCAGCAAGGCCGGGAGCGATACGCAGTATTTT. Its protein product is CASKAGSDTQYF.

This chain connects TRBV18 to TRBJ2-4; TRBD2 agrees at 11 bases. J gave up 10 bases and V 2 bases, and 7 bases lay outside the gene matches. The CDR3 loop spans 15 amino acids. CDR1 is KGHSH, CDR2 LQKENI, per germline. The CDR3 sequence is CASSPATSGNSIQYF. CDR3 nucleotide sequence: TGTGCCAGCTCACCAGCGACTAGCGGGAACTCGATTCAGTACTTC. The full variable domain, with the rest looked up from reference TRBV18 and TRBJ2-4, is NAGVMQNPRHLVRRRGQEARLRCSPMKGHSHVYWYRQLPEEGLKFMVYLQKENIIDESGMPKERFSAEFPKEGPSILRIQQVVRGDSAAYFCASSPATSGNSIQYFGAGTRLSVL.

This chain's CDR3 is CASSAGQLANYGYTF. CDR3 bases: TGCGCCAGCAGCGCCGGACAGTTAGCTAACTATGGCTACACCTTC. The chain couples TRBV5-1 to TRBJ1-2; D may be TRBD1 (6 bases). This CDR3 has 15 residues. V was shortened by 4 bases and J by 0 bases, with 13 bases between the two germline ends. Looked up from germline, CDR1 is SGHRS and CDR2 is YFSETQ.

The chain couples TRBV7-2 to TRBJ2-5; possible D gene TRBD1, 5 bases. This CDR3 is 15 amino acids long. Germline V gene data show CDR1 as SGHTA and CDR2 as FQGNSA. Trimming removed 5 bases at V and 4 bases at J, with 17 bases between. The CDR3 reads CASSPRTLTGETQYF. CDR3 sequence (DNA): TGTGCCAGCAGCCCACGGACCCTTACAGGAGAGACCCAGTACTTC.

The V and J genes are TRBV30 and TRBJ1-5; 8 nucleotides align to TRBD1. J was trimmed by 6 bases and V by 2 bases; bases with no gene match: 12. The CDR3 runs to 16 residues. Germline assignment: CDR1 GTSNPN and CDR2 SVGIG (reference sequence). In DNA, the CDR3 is TGTGCCTGGAGTTCACCCCCGGACAGGGTCGGTCAGCCCCAGCATTTT. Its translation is CAWSSPPDRVGQPQHF.

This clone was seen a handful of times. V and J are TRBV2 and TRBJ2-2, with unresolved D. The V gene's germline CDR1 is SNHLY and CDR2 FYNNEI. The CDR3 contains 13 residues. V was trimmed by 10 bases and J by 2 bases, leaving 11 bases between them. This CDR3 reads CATLKRNTGELFF. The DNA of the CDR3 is TGTGCCACCCTAAAGAGAAACACCGGGGAGCTGTTTTTT.

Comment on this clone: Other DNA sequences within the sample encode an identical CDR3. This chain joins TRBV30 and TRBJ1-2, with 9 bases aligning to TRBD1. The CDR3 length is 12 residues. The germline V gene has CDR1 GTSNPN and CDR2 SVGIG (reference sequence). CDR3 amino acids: CAKSGQGNRYTF. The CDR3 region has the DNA TGTGCAAAATCCGGACAGGGGAATCGCTACACCTTC.

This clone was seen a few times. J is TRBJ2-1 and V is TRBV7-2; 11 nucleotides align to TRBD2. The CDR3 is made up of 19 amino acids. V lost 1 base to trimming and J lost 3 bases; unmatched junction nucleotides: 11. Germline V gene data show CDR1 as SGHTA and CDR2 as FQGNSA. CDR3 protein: CASSLVGLAGLRLYNEQFF. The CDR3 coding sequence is TGTGCCAGCAGCTTAGTTGGACTAGCGGGTTTGCGCCTCTACAATGAGCAGTTCTTC.

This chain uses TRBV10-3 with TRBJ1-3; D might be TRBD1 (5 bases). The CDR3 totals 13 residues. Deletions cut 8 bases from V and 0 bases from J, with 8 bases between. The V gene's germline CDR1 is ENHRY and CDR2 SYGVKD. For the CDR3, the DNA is TGTGCCATCTCGGGGGGCTCTGGAAACACCATATATTTT. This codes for CAISGGSGNTIYF.

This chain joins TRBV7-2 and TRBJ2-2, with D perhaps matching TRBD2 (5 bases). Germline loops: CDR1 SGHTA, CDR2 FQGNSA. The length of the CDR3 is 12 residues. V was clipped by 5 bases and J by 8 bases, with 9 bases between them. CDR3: CASSEGWGELFF. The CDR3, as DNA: TGTGCCAGCAGCGAGGGTTGGGGGGAGCTGTTTTTT.

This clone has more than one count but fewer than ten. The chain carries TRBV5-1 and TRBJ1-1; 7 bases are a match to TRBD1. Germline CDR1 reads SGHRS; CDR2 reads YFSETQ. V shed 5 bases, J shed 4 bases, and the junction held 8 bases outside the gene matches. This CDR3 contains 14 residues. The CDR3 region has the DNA TGCGCCAGCAGGGGGGACAGCGGGGGCACTGAAGCTTTCTTT. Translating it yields CASRGDSGGTEAFF. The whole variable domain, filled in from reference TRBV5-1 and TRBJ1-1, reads KAGVTQTPRYLIKTRGQQVTLSCSPISGHRSVSWYQQTPGQGLQFLFEYFSETQRNKGNFPGRFSGRQFSNSRSEMNVSTLELGDSALYLCASRGDSGGTEAFFGQGTRLTVV.

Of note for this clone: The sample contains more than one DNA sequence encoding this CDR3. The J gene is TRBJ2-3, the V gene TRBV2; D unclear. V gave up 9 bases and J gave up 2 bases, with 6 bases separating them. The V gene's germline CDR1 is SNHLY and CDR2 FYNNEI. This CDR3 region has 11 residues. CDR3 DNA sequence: TGTGCCAGTTCGGTCACAGATACGCAGTATTTT. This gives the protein CASSVTDTQYF.

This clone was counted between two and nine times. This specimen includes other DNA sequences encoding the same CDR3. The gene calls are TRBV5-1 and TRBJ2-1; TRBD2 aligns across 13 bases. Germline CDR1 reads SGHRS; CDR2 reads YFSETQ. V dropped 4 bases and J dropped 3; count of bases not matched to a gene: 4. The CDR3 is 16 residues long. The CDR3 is CASSPRLAGGYNEQFF. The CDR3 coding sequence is TGCGCCAGCAGCCCCAGACTAGCGGGAGGCTACAATGAGCAGTTCTTC.

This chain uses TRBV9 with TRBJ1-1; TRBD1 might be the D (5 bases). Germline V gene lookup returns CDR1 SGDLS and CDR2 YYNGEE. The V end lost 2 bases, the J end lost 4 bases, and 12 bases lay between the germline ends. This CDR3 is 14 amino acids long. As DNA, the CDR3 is TGTGCCAGCAGCGTGATCGAAGGGGCCACTGAAGCTTTCTTT. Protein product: CASSVIEGATEAFF.

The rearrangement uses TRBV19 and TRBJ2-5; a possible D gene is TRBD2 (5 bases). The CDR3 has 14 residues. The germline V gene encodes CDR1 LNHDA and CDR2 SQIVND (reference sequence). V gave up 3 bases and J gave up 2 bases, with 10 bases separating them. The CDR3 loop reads CASSIGGGQETQYF. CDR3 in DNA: TGTGCCAGTAGTATTGGTGGCGGGCAAGAGACCCAGTACTTC.

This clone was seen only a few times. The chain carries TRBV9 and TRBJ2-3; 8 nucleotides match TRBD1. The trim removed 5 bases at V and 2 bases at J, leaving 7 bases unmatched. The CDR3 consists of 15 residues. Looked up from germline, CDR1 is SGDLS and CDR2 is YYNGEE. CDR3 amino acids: CASSAGGVNTDTQYF. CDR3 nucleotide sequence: TGTGCCAGCAGTGCAGGGGGCGTTAACACAGATACGCAGTATTTT.

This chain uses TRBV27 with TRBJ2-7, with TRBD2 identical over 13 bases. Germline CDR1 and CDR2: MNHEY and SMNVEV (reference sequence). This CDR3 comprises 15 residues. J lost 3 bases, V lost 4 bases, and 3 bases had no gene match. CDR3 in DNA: TGTGCCAGCAGTTCCGGGACTAGCGGGGTCTACGAGCAGTACTTC. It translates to CASSSGTSGVYEQYF.

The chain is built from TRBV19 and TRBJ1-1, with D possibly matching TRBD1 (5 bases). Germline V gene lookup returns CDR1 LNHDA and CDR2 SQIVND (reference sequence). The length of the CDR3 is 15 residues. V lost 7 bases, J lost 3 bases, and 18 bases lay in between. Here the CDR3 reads CASKGFSDRDTEAFF. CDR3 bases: TGTGCCAGTAAGGGGTTTTCGGATCGGGACACTGAAGCTTTCTTT.

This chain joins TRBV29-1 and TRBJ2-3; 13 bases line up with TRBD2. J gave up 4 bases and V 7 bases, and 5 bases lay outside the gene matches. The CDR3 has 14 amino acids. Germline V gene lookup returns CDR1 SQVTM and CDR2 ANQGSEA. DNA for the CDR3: TGCAGCGGGGGACTAGCGGGATTCGCAGATACGCAGTATTTT. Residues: CSGGLAGFADTQYF.

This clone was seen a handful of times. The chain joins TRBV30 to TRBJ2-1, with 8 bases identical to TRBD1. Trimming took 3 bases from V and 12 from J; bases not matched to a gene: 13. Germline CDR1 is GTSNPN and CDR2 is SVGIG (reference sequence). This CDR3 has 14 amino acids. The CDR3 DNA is TGTGCCTGGAGCCTAGACAGGGGCCTCAGCGGGCAGTTCTTC. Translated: CAWSLDRGLSGQFF.

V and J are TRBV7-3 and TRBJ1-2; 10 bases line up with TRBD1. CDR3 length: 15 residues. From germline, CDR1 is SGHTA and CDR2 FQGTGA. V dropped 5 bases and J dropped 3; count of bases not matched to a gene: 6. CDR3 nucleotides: TGTGCCAGCAGCCCAGGACAGGGGGGAGACTATGGCTACACCTTC. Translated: CASSPGQGGDYGYTF.

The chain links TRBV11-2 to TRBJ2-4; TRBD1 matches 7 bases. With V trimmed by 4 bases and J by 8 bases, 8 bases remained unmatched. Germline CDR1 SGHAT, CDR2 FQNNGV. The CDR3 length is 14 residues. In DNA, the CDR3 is TGTGCCAGCAGCTCCAGACAGGGTATGGACATTCAGTACTTC. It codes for CASSSRQGMDIQYF.

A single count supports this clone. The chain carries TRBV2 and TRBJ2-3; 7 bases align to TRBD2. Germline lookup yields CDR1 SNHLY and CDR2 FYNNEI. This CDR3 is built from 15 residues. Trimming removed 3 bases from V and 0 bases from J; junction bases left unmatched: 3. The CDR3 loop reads CASSEASGSTDTQYF. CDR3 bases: TGTGCCAGCAGTGAGGCTAGCGGTAGCACAGATACGCAGTATTTT. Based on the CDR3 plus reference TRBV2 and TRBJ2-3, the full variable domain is EPEVTQTPSHQVTQMGQEVILRCVPISNHLYFYWYRQILGQKVEFLVSFYNNEISEKSEIFDDQFSVERPDGSNFTLKIRSTKLEDSAMYFCASSEASGSTDTQYFGPGTRLTVL.

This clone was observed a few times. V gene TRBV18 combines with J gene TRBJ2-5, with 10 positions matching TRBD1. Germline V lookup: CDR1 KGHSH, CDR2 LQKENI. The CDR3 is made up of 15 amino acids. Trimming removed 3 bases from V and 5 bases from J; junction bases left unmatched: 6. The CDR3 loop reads CASSPAGTGVETQYF. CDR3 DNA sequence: TGTGCCAGCTCACCTGCCGGGACAGGGGTGGAGACCCAGTACTTC.

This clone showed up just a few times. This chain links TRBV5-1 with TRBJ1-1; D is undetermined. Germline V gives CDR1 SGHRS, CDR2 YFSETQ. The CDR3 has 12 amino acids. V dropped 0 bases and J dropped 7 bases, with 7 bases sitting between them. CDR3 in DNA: TGCGCCAGCAGCTTGGGACTCGGTGAAGCTTTCTTT. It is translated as CASSLGLGEAFF.

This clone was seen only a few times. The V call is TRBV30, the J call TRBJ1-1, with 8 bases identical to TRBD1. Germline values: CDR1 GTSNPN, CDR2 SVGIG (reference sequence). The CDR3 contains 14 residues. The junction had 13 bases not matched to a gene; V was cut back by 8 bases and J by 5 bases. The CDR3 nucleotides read TGTGCCCACGACAGGGGACGGTTGGGGACTGAAGCTTTCTTT. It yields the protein CAHDRGRLGTEAFF.

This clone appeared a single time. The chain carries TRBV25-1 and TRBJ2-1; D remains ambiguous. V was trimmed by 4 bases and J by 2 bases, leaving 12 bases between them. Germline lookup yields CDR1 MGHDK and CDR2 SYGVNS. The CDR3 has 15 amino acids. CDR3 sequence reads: CASSAEARPYNEQFF. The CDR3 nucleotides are TGTGCCAGCAGTGCAGAGGCGCGGCCCTACAATGAGCAGTTCTTC.

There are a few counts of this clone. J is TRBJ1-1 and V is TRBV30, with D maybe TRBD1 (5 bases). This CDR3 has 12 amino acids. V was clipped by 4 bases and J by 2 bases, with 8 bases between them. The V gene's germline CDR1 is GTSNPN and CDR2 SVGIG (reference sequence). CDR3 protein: CAWKGLNTEAFF. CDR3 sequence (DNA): TGTGCCTGGAAGGGGCTTAACACTGAAGCTTTCTTT.

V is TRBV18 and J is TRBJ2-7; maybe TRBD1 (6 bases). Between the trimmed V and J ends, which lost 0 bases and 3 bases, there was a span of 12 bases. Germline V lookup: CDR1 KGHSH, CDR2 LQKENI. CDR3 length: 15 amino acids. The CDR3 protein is CASSPPYQGNYEQYF. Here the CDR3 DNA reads TGTGCCAGCTCACCACCTTACCAGGGGAACTACGAGCAGTACTTC.